The 17 T cell receptor beta chains below were found in one sample sequenced in a study of blood T cell repertoires in COVID-19. Clones were read by immunoSEQ multiplex PCR, and TCRdb kept only the in-frame ones, dropping some. The sample records around 60,000 clones, over 60% being singletons. Sample: peripheral blood. These receptors all stem from a woman in her 70s with COVID-19, enrolled during active disease.

The count of this clone is one. V is TRBV5-1 and J is TRBJ1-2; D gene ambiguous. The CDR3 length is 15 residues. Trimming shortened V by 0 bases and J by 2 bases, and 11 bases separated the two germline ends. Per the germline V gene, CDR1 is SGHRS and CDR2 is YFSETQ. The CDR3 DNA reads as TGCGCCAGCAGCTTGGACGGCGGTAGAAACTATGGCTACACCTTC. Its protein is CASSLDGGRNYGYTF.

This clone showed up many times. The V gene is TRBV27, the J gene TRBJ1-5, with D possibly being TRBD1 (6 bases). The CDR3 runs to 13 residues. The germline V gene encodes CDR1 MNHEY and CDR2 SMNVEV (reference sequence). V was pared by 0 bases and J by 9 bases, with 9 bases between. The CDR3 is CASSLSQGRPQHF. Written as DNA, the CDR3 is TGTGCCAGCAGTTTATCACAGGGTCGGCCCCAGCATTTT.

On this clone: Other DNA sequences in the same sample also yield this CDR3. The chain employs TRBV11-2 and TRBJ2-3, with D possibly matching TRBD1 (6 bases). Germline V gives CDR1 SGHAT, CDR2 FQNNGV. This CDR3 region has 13 residues. The germline V and J ends were trimmed by 5 bases and 4 bases, with 10 bases remaining between them. CDR3 sequence reads: CASSLTGPDTQYF. In nucleotides, the CDR3 is TGTGCCAGCAGCCTCACAGGGCCAGATACGCAGTATTTT.

This chain uses TRBV3-1 (or the pseudogene TRBV3-2) with TRBJ2-1; 15 bases are a match to TRBD2. The CDR3 is 17 residues long. Germline CDR1 and CDR2: LGHDT and YNNKEL (reference sequence). V gave up 4 bases and J gave up 7 bases; unmatched junction bases: 8. This CDR3 is CASSRGTSGGSWNEQFF. CDR3 DNA: TGTGCCAGCAGCCGCGGGACTAGCGGGGGGAGCTGGAATGAGCAGTTCTTC.

This chain links TRBV18 with TRBJ1-1; TRBD1 matches at 7 bases. Germline V CDR1 and CDR2: KGHSH, LQKENI. The length of the CDR3 is 16 residues. V lost 3 bases, J lost 0 bases, and 7 bases stayed unmatched. CDR3 residues: CASSPTGARLNTEAFF. CDR3 coding DNA: TGTGCCAGCTCACCCACAGGGGCCCGGTTGAACACTGAAGCTTTCTTT.

This chain joins TRBV18 and TRBJ2-3, with D tentatively TRBD1 (6 bases). Trimming stripped 2 bases from V and 1 base from J, with 7 bases between. Germline loops: CDR1 KGHSH, CDR2 LQKENI. The CDR3 runs 14 residues. The CDR3 bases are TGTGCCAGCTCACCAGGGACACGCACAGATACGCAGTATTTT. This gives the protein CASSPGTRTDTQYF.

The chain carries TRBV7-8 and TRBJ2-5; 9 bases match TRBD2. Germline-derived CDR1 and CDR2 are SGHVS and FQNEAQ. The CDR3 is 17 amino acids. Losses at the gene ends were 5 bases for V and 5 bases for J; bases not matched to a gene: 15. The CDR3 is CASSLGLRSGGQETQYF. Here the CDR3 DNA reads TGTGCCAGCAGCCTTGGGCTTAGGAGCGGGGGGCAGGAGACCCAGTACTTC.

The chain carries TRBV12-3 or TRBV12-4 and TRBJ2-1; D perhaps matches TRBD2 (6 bases). The CDR3 consists of 13 residues. V lost 5 bases to trimming and J lost 15 bases, with 20 bases between them. CDR3 in amino acids: CASSLVGTSDRFF. Here the CDR3 DNA reads TGTGCCAGCAGTCTAGTAGGGACTTCCGACCGGTTCTTC.

The CDR3 loop reads CASSFSTSGSTDTQYF. The CDR3 DNA reads TGTGCCAGCAGTTTCTCGACTAGCGGTAGCACAGATACGCAGTATTTT. The rearrangement joins TRBV6-4 to TRBJ2-3, with 9 nucleotides matching TRBD2. Germline assignment: CDR1 MRHNA and CDR2 SNTAGT. This CDR3 is 16 amino acids long. J lost 0 bases, V lost 5 bases, and 6 bases had no gene match.

This clone occurred a few times. The chain is built from TRBV7-2 and TRBJ1-1; TRBD1 matches 8 bases. J lost 4 bases, V lost 2 bases, and 3 bases had no gene match. CDR1 SGHTA and CDR2 FQGNSA come from the germline V gene. The CDR3 contains 14 residues. CDR3 sequence: CASSLPTGATEAFF. The CDR3 DNA follows: TGTGCCAGCAGCTTACCGACAGGGGCCACTGAAGCTTTCTTT.

The chain is built from TRBV7-3 and TRBJ2-1, with 7 bases matching TRBD1. V was clipped by 5 bases and J by 2 bases; unmatched bases: 6. Germline CDR1 reads SGHTA; CDR2 reads FQGTGA. The CDR3 is 15 amino acids. CDR3 nucleotide sequence: TGTGCCAGCAGCCTGACAGGGAGCACCTACAATGAGCAGTTCTTC. Amino acids: CASSLTGSTYNEQFF.

J is TRBJ1-2 and V is TRBV19; 9 bases align to TRBD1. Germline values: CDR1 LNHDA, CDR2 SQIVND (reference sequence). Germline trimming cut 8 bases from V and 8 bases from J; bases unmatched to any gene: 15. The CDR3 totals 15 residues. The CDR3 protein is CASQRGAQGAWGYTF. The CDR3 DNA follows: TGTGCCAGTCAACGGGGGGCACAGGGGGCGTGGGGCTACACCTTC.

CDR3 sequence reads: CSGGTVYNEQFF. In DNA form, the CDR3 reads TGCAGCGGCGGGACAGTCTACAATGAGCAGTTCTTC. The rearrangement joins TRBV29-1 to TRBJ2-1; D may be TRBD1 (7 bases). Germline CDR1 is SQVTM and CDR2 is ANQGSEA. The CDR3 runs 12 residues. V lost 7 bases, J lost 3 bases, and 10 bases lay in between.

This chain joins TRBV11-3 and TRBJ2-5; no firm D call. V was shortened by 5 bases and J by 3 bases, with 4 bases between the two germline ends. Per germline, CDR1 SGHNT and CDR2 YENEEA. This CDR3 is built from 11 residues. CDR3: CASSGKETQYF. CDR3 bases: TGTGCCAGCAGCGGCAAAGAGACCCAGTACTTC.

The V call is TRBV7-9, the J call TRBJ2-2; TRBD1 matches at 7 bases. Trimming removed 5 bases from V and 6 bases from J; junction bases left unmatched: 6. Germline CDR1 and CDR2: SEHNR and FQNEAQ (reference sequence). The CDR3 extends over 14 amino acids. CDR3 bases: TGTGCCAGCAGCCCAAATACAGGGGCCGGGGAGCTGTTTTTT. It specifies CASSPNTGAGELFF. The variable domain in full, completed from reference TRBV7-9 and TRBJ2-2, reads DTGVSQNPRHKITKRGQNVTFRCDPISEHNRLYWYRQTLGQGPEFLTYFQNEAQLEKSRLLSDRFSAERPKGSFSTLEIQRTEQGDSAMYLCASSPNTGAGELFFGEGSRLTVL.

The chain joins TRBV6-6 to TRBJ1-2; no definite D call. CDR1 is MNHNY, CDR2 SVGAGI, per germline (reference sequence). V was cut by 5 bases and J by 2 bases, with 12 bases left in between. This CDR3 is built from 14 residues. The DNA of the CDR3 is TGTGCCAGCAGTACCCGGACGGGAAACTATGGCTACACCTTC. Its translation: CASSTRTGNYGYTF.

Many counts were recorded for this clone. The chain uses TRBV24-1 and TRBJ2-1, with TRBD2 matching over 9 bases. CDR1 is KGHDR, CDR2 SFDVKD, per germline. This CDR3 is 16 amino acids long. V was pared by 3 bases and J by 5 bases, with 7 bases of the junction left unmatched. Here the CDR3 DNA reads TGTGCCACCAGTGATCCGTTTAGCGGGAGACACAATGAGCAGTTCTTC. Translated: CATSDPFSGRHNEQFF.